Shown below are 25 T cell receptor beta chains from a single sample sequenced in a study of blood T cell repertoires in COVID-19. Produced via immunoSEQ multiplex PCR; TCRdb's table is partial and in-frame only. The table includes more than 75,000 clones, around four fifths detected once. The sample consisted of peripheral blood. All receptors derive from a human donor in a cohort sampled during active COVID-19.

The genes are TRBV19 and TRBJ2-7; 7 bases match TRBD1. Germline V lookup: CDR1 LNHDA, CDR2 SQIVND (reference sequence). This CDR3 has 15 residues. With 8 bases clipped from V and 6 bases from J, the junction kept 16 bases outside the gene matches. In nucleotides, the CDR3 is TGTGCCAGTGAACAATTAGACAGGGTCGCCAGCGAGCAGTACTTC. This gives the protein CASEQLDRVASEQYF.

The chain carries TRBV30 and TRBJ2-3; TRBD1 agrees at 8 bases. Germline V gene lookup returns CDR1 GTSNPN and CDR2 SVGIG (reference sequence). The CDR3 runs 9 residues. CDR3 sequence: CATGETQYF. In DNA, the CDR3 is TGTGCGACAGGGGAAACGCAGTATTTT.

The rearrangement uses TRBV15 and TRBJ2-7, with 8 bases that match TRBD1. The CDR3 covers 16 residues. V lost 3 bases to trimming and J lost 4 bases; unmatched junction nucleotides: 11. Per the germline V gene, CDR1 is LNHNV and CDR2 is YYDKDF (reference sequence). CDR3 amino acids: CATSSDKRTGTYEQYF. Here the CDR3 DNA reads TGTGCCACCAGCAGTGATAAGAGGACAGGGACATACGAGCAGTACTTC.

This chain's CDR3 is CASSQEGWGAEQYF. The CDR3 DNA is TGTGCCAGCAGCCAAGAAGGTTGGGGCGCAGAGCAGTACTTC. The chain links TRBV3-1 (or the pseudogene TRBV3-2) to TRBJ2-7; D is possibly TRBD1 (5 bases). CDR1 is LGHDT, CDR2 YNNKEL, per germline (reference sequence). The CDR3 is 14 residues long. Between the trimmed V and J ends, which lost 0 bases and 7 bases, there was a span of 13 bases.

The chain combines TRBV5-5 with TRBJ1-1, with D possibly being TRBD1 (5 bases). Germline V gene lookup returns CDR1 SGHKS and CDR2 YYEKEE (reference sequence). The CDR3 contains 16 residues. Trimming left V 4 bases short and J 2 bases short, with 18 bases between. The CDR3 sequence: CASSQWGSKRNTEAFF. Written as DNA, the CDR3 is TGTGCCAGCAGCCAATGGGGCAGTAAACGAAACACTGAAGCTTTCTTT.

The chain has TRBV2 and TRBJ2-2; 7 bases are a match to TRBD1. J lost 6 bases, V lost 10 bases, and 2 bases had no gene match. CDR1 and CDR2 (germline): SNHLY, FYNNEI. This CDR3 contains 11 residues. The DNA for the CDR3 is TGTGCCACCACAGGGGCCGGGGAGCTGTTTTTT. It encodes CATTGAGELFF.

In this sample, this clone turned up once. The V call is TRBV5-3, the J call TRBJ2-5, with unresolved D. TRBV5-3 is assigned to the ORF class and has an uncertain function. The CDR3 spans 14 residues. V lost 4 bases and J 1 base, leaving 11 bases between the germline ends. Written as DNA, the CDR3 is TGTGCCAGAAGCCCCCCCGGAGCCCAAGAGACCCAGTACTTC. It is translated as CARSPPGAQETQYF.

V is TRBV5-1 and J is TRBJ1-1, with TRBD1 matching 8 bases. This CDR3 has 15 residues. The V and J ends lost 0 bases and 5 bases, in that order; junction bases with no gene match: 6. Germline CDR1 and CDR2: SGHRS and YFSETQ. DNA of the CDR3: TGCGCCAGCAGCTTGGTAGGACAGGGAAAAACTGAAGCTTTCTTT. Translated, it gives CASSLVGQGKTEAFF.

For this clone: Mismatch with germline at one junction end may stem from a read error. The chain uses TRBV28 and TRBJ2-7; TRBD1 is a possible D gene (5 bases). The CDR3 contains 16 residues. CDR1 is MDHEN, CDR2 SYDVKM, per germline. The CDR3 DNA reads TGTGCCAGCAGTTCCCTTAGGAACAGGATCTCCCACGAGCAGTACTTC. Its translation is CASSSLRNRISHEQYF.

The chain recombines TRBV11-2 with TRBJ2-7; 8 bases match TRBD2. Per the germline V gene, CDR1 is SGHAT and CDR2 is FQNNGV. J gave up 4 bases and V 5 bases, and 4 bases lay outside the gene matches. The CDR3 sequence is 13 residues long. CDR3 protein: CASSPGGQYEQYF. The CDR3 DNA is TGTGCCAGCAGCCCGGGGGGGCAGTACGAGCAGTACTTC.

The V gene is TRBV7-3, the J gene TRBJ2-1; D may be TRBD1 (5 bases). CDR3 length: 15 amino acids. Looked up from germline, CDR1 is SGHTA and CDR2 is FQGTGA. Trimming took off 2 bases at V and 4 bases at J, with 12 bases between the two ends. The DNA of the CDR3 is TGTGCCAGCAGCTTAGACTTAGGGGTTTACAATGAGCAGTTCTTC. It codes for CASSLDLGVYNEQFF. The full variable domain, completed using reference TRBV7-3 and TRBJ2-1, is GAGVSQTPSNKVTEKGKYVELRCDPISGHTALYWYRQSLGQGPEFLIYFQGTGAADDSGLPNDRFFAVRPEGSVSTLKIQRTERGDSAVYLCASSLDLGVYNEQFFGPGTRLTVL.

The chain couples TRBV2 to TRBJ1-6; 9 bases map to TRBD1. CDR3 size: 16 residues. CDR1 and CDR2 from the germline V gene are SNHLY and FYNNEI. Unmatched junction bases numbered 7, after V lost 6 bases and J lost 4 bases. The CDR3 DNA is TGTGCCAGCAGGAACAGGGGGCCCTATTATAATTCACCCCTCCACTTT. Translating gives CASRNRGPYYNSPLHF. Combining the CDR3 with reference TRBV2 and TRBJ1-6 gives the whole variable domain EPEVTQTPSHQVTQMGQEVILRCVPISNHLYFYWYRQILGQKVEFLVSFYNNEISEKSEIFDDQFSVERPDGSNFTLKIRSTKLEDSAMYFCASRNRGPYYNSPLHFGNGTRLTVT.

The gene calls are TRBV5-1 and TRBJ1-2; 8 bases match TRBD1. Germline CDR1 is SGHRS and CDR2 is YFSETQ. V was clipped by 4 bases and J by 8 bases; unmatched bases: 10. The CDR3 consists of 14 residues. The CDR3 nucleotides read TGCGCCAGCAGCGTAGTGGGACAGGCGGAGGGCTACACCTTC. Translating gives CASSVVGQAEGYTF.

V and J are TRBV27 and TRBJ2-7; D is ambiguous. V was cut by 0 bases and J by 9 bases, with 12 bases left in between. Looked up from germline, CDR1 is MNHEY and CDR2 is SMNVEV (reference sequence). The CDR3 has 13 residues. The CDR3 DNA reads TGTGCCAGCAGTTTATCGTTCCCCTCCAGGCAGTACTTC. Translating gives CASSLSFPSRQYF.

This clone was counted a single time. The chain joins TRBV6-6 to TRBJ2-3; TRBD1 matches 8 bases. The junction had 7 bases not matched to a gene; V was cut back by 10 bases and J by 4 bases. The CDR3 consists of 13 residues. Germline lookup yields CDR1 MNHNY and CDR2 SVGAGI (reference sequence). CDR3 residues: CATNRGVPDTQYF. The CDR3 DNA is TGTGCCACAAACAGGGGGGTCCCAGATACGCAGTATTTT.

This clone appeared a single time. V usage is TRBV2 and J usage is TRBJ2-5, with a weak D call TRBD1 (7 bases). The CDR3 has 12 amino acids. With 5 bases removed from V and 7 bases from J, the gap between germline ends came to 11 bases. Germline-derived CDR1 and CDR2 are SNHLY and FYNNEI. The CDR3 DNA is TGTGCCAGCAGTAGCCAGGGGGGGACCCAGTACTTC. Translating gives CASSSQGGTQYF. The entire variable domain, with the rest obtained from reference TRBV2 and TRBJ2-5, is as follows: EPEVTQTPSHQVTQMGQEVILRCVPISNHLYFYWYRQILGQKVEFLVSFYNNEISEKSEIFDDQFSVERPDGSNFTLKIRSTKLEDSAMYFCASSSQGGTQYFGPGTRLLVL.

The CDR3 DNA sequence: TGTGCCAGCAGCCAAGCGTCAGGGGGCGTTACAGATACGCAGTATTTT. Amino acid sequence: CASSQASGGVTDTQYF. The chain combines TRBV3-1 (or the pseudogene TRBV3-2) with TRBJ2-3; 8 bases map to TRBD1. V shed 1 base, J shed 3 bases, and the junction held 6 bases outside the gene matches. The CDR3 covers 16 residues. Germline CDR1 is LGHDT and CDR2 is YNNKEL (reference sequence).

The CDR3 protein is CATSRGYEQYF. The CDR3 bases are TGTGCCACCAGTAGGGGGTACGAGCAGTACTTC. The rearrangement uses TRBV24-1 and TRBJ2-7, with a weak D call TRBD1 (6 bases). Germline CDR1 KGHDR, CDR2 SFDVKD. The V end lost 6 bases, the J end lost 4 bases, and 6 bases lay between the germline ends. CDR3 size: 11 residues.

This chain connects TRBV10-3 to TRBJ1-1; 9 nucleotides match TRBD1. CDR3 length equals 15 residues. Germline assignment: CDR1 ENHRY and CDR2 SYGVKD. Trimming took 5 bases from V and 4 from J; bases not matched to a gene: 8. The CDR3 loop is CAISKITGGSTEAFF. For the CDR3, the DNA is TGTGCCATCAGTAAAATCACAGGGGGCAGCACTGAAGCTTTCTTT.

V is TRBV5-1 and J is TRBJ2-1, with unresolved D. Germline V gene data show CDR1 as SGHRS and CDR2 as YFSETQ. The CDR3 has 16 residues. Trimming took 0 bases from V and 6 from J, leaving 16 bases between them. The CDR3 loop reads CASSLAPSPLPNEQFF. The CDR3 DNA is TGCGCCAGCAGCTTGGCCCCGTCCCCTCTCCCCAATGAGCAGTTCTTC.

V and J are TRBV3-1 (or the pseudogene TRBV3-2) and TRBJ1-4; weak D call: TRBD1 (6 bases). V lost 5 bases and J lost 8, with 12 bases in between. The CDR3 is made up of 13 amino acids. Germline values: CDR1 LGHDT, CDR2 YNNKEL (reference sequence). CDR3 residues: CASSLQGGEKLFF. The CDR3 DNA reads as TGTGCCAGCAGCTTACAGGGTGGAGAAAAACTGTTTTTT.

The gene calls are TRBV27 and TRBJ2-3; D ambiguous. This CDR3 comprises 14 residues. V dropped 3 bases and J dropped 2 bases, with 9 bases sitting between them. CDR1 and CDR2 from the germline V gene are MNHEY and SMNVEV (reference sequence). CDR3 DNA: TGTGCCAGCAGTTTCTACGGTTCCACAGATACGCAGTATTTT. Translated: CASSFYGSTDTQYF.

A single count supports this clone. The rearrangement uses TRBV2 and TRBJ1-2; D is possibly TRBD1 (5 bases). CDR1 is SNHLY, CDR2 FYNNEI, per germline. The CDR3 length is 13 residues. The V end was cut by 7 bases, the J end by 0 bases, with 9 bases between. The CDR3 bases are TGTGCCAGCACTCGCAGGGCTAACTATGGCTACACCTTC. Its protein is CASTRRANYGYTF. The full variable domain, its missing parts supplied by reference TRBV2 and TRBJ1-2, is EPEVTQTPSHQVTQMGQEVILRCVPISNHLYFYWYRQILGQKVEFLVSFYNNEISEKSEIFDDQFSVERPDGSNFTLKIRSTKLEDSAMYFCASTRRANYGYTFGSGTRLTVV.

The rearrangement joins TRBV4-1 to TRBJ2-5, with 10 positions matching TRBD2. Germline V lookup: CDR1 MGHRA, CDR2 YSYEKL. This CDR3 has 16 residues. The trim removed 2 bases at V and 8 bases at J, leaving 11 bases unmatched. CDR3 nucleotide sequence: TGCGCCAGCAGCCAATCATGGGCTAGCGGGGGCAGAACCCAGTACTTC. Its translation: CASSQSWASGGRTQYF.

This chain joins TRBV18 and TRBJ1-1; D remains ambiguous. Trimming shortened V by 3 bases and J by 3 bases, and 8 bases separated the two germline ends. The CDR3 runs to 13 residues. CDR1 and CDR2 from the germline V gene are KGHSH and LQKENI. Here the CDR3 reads CASSPAVDTEAFF. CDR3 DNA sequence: TGTGCCAGCTCACCGGCAGTGGACACTGAAGCTTTCTTT. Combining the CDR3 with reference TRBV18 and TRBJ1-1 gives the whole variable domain NAGVMQNPRHLVRRRGQEARLRCSPMKGHSHVYWYRQLPEEGLKFMVYLQKENIIDESGMPKERFSAEFPKEGPSILRIQQVVRGDSAAYFCASSPAVDTEAFFGQGTRLTVV.